This TCR beta chain was sequenced in a study of molecular identifiers for immune sequencing clone quantification. Sorting selected naive CD8 T cells with a CD8+CD4-CCR7+CD45RA+ phenotype. To note about this clonotype: Its antigen is unidentified.

Study-wide results and limits: Effector cells had over 98% of their molecules in clones above 20 RNA copies, while naive cells had under 1%.

The CDR3 totals 16 residues. Germline CDR1 and CDR2: MNHEY and SMNVEV (reference sequence). J gave up 3 bases and V 4 bases, and 7 bases lay outside the gene matches. Previously reported methods and listed TCR primers produced the bulk TCR libraries. TCRdb re-analysed the PCR reads in MiXCR, keeping a single row per CDR3 protein. This sample has 400,000 to 600,000 distinct CDR3 sequences; over 20% occur once, and the top ten carry 0.7% to 1%. This chain links TRBV27 with TRBJ1-1; TRBD1 agrees at 11 bases. This receptor was taken from a human donor in good health. Some libraries in this study had Jurkat cell RNA spiked in. Sequencing was carried out using naive CD8+ T cells from blood, with Jurkat cell RNA spiked in. Subset reported: FACS-sorted CD8+CD4-CCR7+CD45RA+ naive T cells. Here the CDR3 DNA reads TGTGCCAGCAGTTCCGGACAGGGGGCTTATGACACTGAAGCTTTCTTT. Protein sequence: CASSSGQGAYDTEAFF.